The present T cell receptor beta chain was sequenced within a study of shared clonotypes between healthy human individuals. The study enrolled healthy HIV-negative adults without recent acute infections or vaccinations as donors. Caucasian adults living in Nashville, Tennessee, provided all samples. V was cut by 4 bases and J by 3 bases, with 8 bases left in between. Looked up from germline, CDR1 is SGHRS and CDR2 is YFSETQ. The CDR3 has 13 amino acids. A word on this clone: Its antigen is not identified. Distinct nucleotide sequences in the sample also encode this CDR3.

As processed by the authors: ImmunoSEQ output held junction-only sequences without quality scores, so filtering differed. This table comes from immunoSEQ multiplex PCR, and its TCRdb copy is limited to in-frame clones, with some not included. The V and J calls and clone size were taken over from that table, and D and trimming were inferred from the DNA. The table has 740,000 or so clones, around four fifths seen once. Overall study findings and caveats: Around 5% was the fraction of naive CD4 clonotypes found shared across a few donors.

The specimen sequenced was memory CD4+ T cells sorted from blood. Indicated subset: CD45RA-negative fraction. The origin of this receptor is a woman aged 30 to 39 in good health. The V gene is TRBV5-1, the J gene TRBJ1-5; D is unresolved. The CDR3 spells CASSQGPNQPQHF. The CDR3 region has the DNA TGCGCCAGCAGCCAAGGTCCCAATCAGCCCCAGCATTTT.